At least ten counts were recorded for the clone carrying this TCR beta chain. What it binds is unknown. Researchers prepared the TCRbeta library using unique molecular identifiers, the study reports. In TCRdb, the PCR reads were re-called with MiXCR into one record per CDR3 protein. This sample has over 150,000 distinct CDR3 sequences, with around 5.9% found just once. This sample was included in a study of T-cell reconstitution after alpha-beta-depleted transplantation in children. Notes on the study in general: Approximately two months post-transplant, alpha-beta T cells reportedly originated from several hundred expanded graft clones. The study traced high day-60 TCRbeta diversity in some patients to surviving recipient T cells and thymic progenitors.

The V end was cut by 1 base, the J end by 8 bases, with 9 bases between. Per germline, CDR1 LGHDT and CDR2 YNNKEL (reference sequence). The CDR3 extends over 13 amino acids. This sequence originates from a girl under three years old with combined immunodeficiency, due to receive a stem cell transplant. The chain uses TRBV3-1 and TRBJ1-5, with D hard to call. This specimen consisted of PBMCs, obtained before TCRalphabeta/CD19-depleted stem cell transplant. As DNA, the CDR3 is TGTGCCAGCAGCCAAGGAGGCCCTAAGCCCCAGCATTTT. It encodes CASSQGGPKPQHF.